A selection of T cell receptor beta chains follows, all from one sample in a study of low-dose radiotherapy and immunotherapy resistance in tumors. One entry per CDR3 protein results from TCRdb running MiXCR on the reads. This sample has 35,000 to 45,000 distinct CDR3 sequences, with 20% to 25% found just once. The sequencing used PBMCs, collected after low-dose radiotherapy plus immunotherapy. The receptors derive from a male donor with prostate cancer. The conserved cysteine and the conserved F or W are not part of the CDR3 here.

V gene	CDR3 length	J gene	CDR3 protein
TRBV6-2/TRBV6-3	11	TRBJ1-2	ASSETSNYGYT
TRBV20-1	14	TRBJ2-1	SARDTGTGRHNEQF
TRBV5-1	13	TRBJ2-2	ASSLGGKNTGELF
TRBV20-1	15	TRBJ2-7	SARLRLAGGYSVEQY
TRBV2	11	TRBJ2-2	ATNSGSGAELF
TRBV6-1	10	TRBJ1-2	ASSQPGADYT
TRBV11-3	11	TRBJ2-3	ASSPAGPDTQY
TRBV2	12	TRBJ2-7	ASTPGQGTYEQY
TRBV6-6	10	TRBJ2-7	ASSGPSYEQY
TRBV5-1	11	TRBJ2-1	ASSSVSRGEQF
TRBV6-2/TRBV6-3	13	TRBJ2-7	ASSRPGTSRYEQY
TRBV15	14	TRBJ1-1	ATSRDPTGMNTEAF
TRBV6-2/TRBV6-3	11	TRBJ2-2	ASTGVVGGELF
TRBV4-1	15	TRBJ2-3	ASSQERLAGLTDTQY
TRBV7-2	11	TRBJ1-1	ASSATGATEAF
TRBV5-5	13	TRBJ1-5	ASSLFPNGDQPQH
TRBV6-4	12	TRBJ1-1	ASSDGTGGTEAF
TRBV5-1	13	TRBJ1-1	ASSFSGVRNTEAF
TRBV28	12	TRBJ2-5	ASSRGTAGETQY
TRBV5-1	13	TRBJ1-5	ASSQELTGGQPQH
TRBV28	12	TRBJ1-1	ASSSRDGPTEAF
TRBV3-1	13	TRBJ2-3	ASSQDLGDTDTQY
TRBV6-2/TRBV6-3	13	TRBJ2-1	ASRASGGPYNEQF
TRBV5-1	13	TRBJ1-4	ASSLGTGIYEKLF
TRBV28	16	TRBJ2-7	ASSPGRLFSGGLYEQY
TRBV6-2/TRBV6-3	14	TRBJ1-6	ASSYTPINPGSPLH
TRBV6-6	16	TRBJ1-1	ASSYSTGGTGRNTEAF
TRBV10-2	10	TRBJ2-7	ASRAATYEQY
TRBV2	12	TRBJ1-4	ASRVQGTNEKLF